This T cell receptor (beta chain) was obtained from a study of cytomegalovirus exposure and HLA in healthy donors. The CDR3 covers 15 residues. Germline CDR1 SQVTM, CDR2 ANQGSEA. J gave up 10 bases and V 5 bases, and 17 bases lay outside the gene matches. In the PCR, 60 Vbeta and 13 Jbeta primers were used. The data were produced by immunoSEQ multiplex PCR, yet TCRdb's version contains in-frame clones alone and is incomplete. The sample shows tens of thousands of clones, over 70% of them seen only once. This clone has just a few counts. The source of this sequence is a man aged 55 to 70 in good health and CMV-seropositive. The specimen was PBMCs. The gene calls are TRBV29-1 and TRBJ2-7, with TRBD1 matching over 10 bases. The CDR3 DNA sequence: TGCAGCGTTCCAAGCTCGAAAAAAGGGACAGGGGACCAGTACTTC. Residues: CSVPSSKKGTGDQYF.